Each of the 31 T cell receptor beta chains below was sequenced from the same sample in a study of shared clonotypes between healthy human individuals. Libraries were prepared by immunoSEQ multiplex PCR; TCRdb keeps only in-frame clonotypes and omits some of them. Here the sample spans about 470,000 clones, 75% to 85% being singletons. The sequenced sample was PBMCs. All receptors derive from a middle-aged woman in good health. Some clones in this sample may be carry-over from other donors' samples.

This chain links TRBV2 with TRBJ2-3, with 7 bases matching TRBD1. With V trimmed by 7 bases and J by 4 bases, 2 bases remained unmatched. The V gene's germline CDR1 is SNHLY and CDR2 FYNNEI. There are 12 residues in the CDR3. The CDR3 nucleotides are TGTGCCAGCATGCAGGGGGCAGATACGCAGTATTTT. Residues: CASMQGADTQYF.

The chain couples TRBV7-2 to TRBJ1-1; 10 positions match TRBD1. Germline V lookup: CDR1 SGHTA, CDR2 FQGNSA. The junction had 3 bases not matched to a gene; V was cut back by 5 bases and J by 3 bases. The CDR3 totals 14 residues. CDR3 in DNA: TGTGCCAGCAGCCGCGGACAGGGGGACACTGAAGCTTTCTTT. Amino acid sequence: CASSRGQGDTEAFF.

V gene TRBV19 combines with J gene TRBJ2-5; D is unresolved. Trimming left V 3 bases short and J 2 bases short, with 16 bases between. This CDR3 is 16 amino acids long. The germline CDR1 and CDR2 sequences are LNHDA and SQIVND (reference sequence). As DNA, the CDR3 is TGTGCCAGTAGTATTTGGGCAGACCTAAATCAAGAGACCCAGTACTTC. Encoded protein: CASSIWADLNQETQYF. The full variable domain, in which reference TRBV19 and TRBJ2-5 provide the parts outside the CDR3, is DGGITQSPKYLFRKEGQNVTLSCEQNLNHDAMYWYRQDPGQGLRLIYYSQIVNDFQKGDIAEGYSVSREKKESFPLTVTSAQKNPTAFYLCASSIWADLNQETQYFGPGTRLLVL.

This clone was seen just once. This chain uses TRBV7-2 with TRBJ2-1; TRBD2 aligns across 8 bases. CDR1 SGHTA and CDR2 FQGNSA come from the germline V gene. This CDR3 region has 15 residues. V lost 5 bases to trimming and J lost 7 bases; unmatched junction nucleotides: 10. CDR3 loop: CASSVWAGRGNEQFF. DNA of the CDR3: TGTGCCAGCAGCGTCTGGGCCGGGAGGGGTAATGAGCAGTTCTTC.

This clone was observed at least ten times. This chain connects TRBV23-1 to TRBJ1-5, with no clear D. TRBV23-1 is flagged as an ORF with uncertain function. The CDR3 runs 14 residues. V was trimmed by 0 bases and J by 8 bases, leaving 11 bases between them. CDR3 residues: CASSQSSWPEPQHF. CDR3 in DNA: TGCGCCAGCAGTCAATCTTCCTGGCCGGAGCCCCAGCATTTT.

V usage is TRBV2 and J usage is TRBJ2-3, with D perhaps matching TRBD1 (6 bases). Germline values: CDR1 SNHLY, CDR2 FYNNEI. Trimming took 3 bases from V and 5 from J, leaving 9 bases between them. The length of the CDR3 is 13 residues. The CDR3 nucleotides read TGTGCCAGCAGTGAGGAACAGGGAGATACGCAGTATTTT. This translates into CASSEEQGDTQYF.

The chain has TRBV9 and TRBJ2-3; D remains unclear. This CDR3 has 16 amino acids. Germline V gives CDR1 SGDLS, CDR2 YYNGEE. Trimming removed 3 bases from V and 1 base from J, with 15 bases in between. This chain's CDR3 is CASSAVLSAGTDTQYF. The CDR3 region has the DNA TGTGCCAGCAGCGCCGTATTGAGCGCTGGCACAGATACGCAGTATTTT.

The CDR3: CASSSSTEGGLLNTGELFF. CDR3 DNA sequence: TGTGCCAGCAGCTCATCCACGGAAGGTGGGCTCCTTAACACCGGGGAGCTGTTTTTT. This chain connects TRBV7-6 to TRBJ2-2; D remains ambiguous. Looked up from germline, CDR1 is SGHVS and CDR2 is FNYEAQ. This CDR3 contains 19 residues. Trimming shortened V by 4 bases and J by 2 bases, and 23 bases separated the two germline ends.

V is TRBV4-1 and J is TRBJ2-5; 8 positions agree with TRBD2. The CDR3 sequence is 16 residues long. V gave up 5 bases and J gave up 5 bases; unmatched junction bases: 13. The germline V gene has CDR1 MGHRA and CDR2 YSYEKL. CDR3 DNA sequence: TGCGCCAGCAGCTCCCGATCCGCGGGAGGCTGGGAGACCCAGTACTTC. It translates to CASSSRSAGGWETQYF.

The chain employs TRBV5-1 and TRBJ2-1; TRBD2 matches at 8 bases. The germline CDR1 and CDR2 sequences are SGHRS and YFSETQ. With V trimmed by 1 base and J by 4 bases, 1 base remained unmatched. CDR3 length equals 14 residues. The DNA of the CDR3 is TGCGCCAGCAGCTTGCGGGAGGGGTACAATGAGCAGTTCTTC. It is translated as CASSLREGYNEQFF.

The chain links TRBV5-1 to TRBJ2-1; D assignment may be TRBD1 or TRBD2 (6 bases each). The CDR3 is made up of 16 amino acids. The germline V gene has CDR1 SGHRS and CDR2 YFSETQ. V shed 1 base and J shed 0 bases, with 11 bases lying between them. Here the CDR3 DNA reads TGCGCCAGCAGCTTGTACGGAGGGGGCTCCTACAATGAGCAGTTCTTC. Amino acid sequence: CASSLYGGGSYNEQFF.

The CDR3 loop reads CASSFWGVGSNTGELFF. The CDR3 coding sequence is TGCGCCAGCAGCTTCTGGGGGGTTGGCTCGAACACCGGGGAGCTGTTTTTT. This chain uses TRBV5-1 with TRBJ2-2; TRBD2 is a possible D gene (6 bases). The CDR3 has 17 amino acids. The V end lost 2 bases, the J end lost 0 bases, and 14 bases lay between the germline ends. Looked up from germline, CDR1 is SGHRS and CDR2 is YFSETQ.

The V and J genes are TRBV19 and TRBJ2-1; D may match TRBD1 or TRBD2 (5 bases each). The V end lost 3 bases, the J end lost 8 bases, and 8 bases lay between the germline ends. The CDR3 has 12 residues. Germline CDR1 LNHDA, CDR2 SQIVND (reference sequence). Here the CDR3 reads CASSILGDEQFF. The CDR3 DNA follows: TGTGCCAGTAGTATTTTGGGGGATGAGCAGTTCTTC.

Only a few counts were recorded for this clone. The V and J genes are TRBV27 and TRBJ1-1; no firm D call. The V end was cut by 7 bases, the J end by 5 bases, with 14 bases between. The germline V gene encodes CDR1 MNHEY and CDR2 SMNVEV (reference sequence). This CDR3 has 13 amino acids. DNA for the CDR3: TGTGCCAGCATTAAAAATGGGCGGACTGAAGCTTTCTTT. It translates to CASIKNGRTEAFF.

There are a few counts of this clone. The CDR3 DNA is TGCGCCAGCAGCCTCTTCCCTGTGGGGTACTCCTACAATGAGCAGTTCTTC. Its protein product is CASSLFPVGYSYNEQFF. This chain connects TRBV4-1 to TRBJ2-1; D gene ambiguous. Germline V gene lookup returns CDR1 MGHRA and CDR2 YSYEKL. The CDR3 has 17 amino acids. V lost 4 bases and J 0 bases, leaving 16 bases between the germline ends.

The chain is built from TRBV4-2 and TRBJ1-4, with 8 bases aligning to TRBD1. Germline-derived CDR1 and CDR2 are LGHNA and YNFKEQ. The CDR3 consists of 16 residues. V trimming: 0 bases; J trimming: 7 bases; junction bases outside the gene matches: 7. CDR3 DNA: TGTGCCAGCAGCCAAGATGGAACAGGGGGGAGTGAAAAACTGTTTTTT. Translation gives CASSQDGTGGSEKLFF.

This clone was detected only once. The chain links TRBV2 to TRBJ1-1, with D possibly matching TRBD1 (5 bases). V lost 5 bases and J 6 bases, leaving 13 bases between the germline ends. Germline V gives CDR1 SNHLY, CDR2 FYNNEI. This CDR3 is 13 amino acids long. The DNA of the CDR3 is TGTGCCAGCAGTTGGGCAGGGAGGGCTGAAGCTTTCTTT. Amino acid sequence: CASSWAGRAEAFF.

The chain uses TRBV28 and TRBJ2-7; D is uncertain. The CDR3 is 14 amino acids. The germline V and J ends were trimmed by 5 bases and 2 bases, with 13 bases remaining between them. The V gene's germline CDR1 is MDHEN and CDR2 SYDVKM. CDR3 in DNA: TGTGCCAGCAGTGACCCCGTGGAAGCCTACGAGCAGTACTTC. Amino acid sequence: CASSDPVEAYEQYF.

This sequence joins TRBV5-1 and TRBJ2-7; 8 positions agree with TRBD2. V lost 3 bases and J lost 0; bases outside the gene matches: 8. This CDR3 has 16 residues. Germline V gene data show CDR1 as SGHRS and CDR2 as YFSETQ. The chain's CDR3 is CASSSTTSASSYEQYF. CDR3 nucleotide sequence: TGCGCCAGCAGCTCTACGACTAGCGCTAGCTCCTACGAGCAGTACTTC.

The chain recombines TRBV4-2 with TRBJ2-7; the D is unclear. V lost 4 bases and J 3 bases, leaving 13 bases between the germline ends. The CDR3 totals 14 residues. Germline-derived CDR1 and CDR2 are LGHNA and YNFKEQ. The CDR3 DNA reads as TGTGCCAGCAGCCCTGAAGGGTCCCGCTACGAGCAGTACTTC. It specifies CASSPEGSRYEQYF.

The J gene is TRBJ1-2, the V gene TRBV7-8, with TRBD1 matching 10 bases. Germline-derived CDR1 and CDR2 are SGHVS and FQNEAQ. With 5 bases clipped from V and 3 bases from J, the junction kept 3 bases outside the gene matches. This CDR3 spans 14 amino acids. CDR3 residues: CASSVGTGDYGYTF. DNA of the CDR3: TGTGCCAGCAGCGTCGGGACAGGGGACTATGGCTACACCTTC.

The chain uses TRBV5-4 and TRBJ2-1, with TRBD2 matching over 8 bases. The germline CDR1 and CDR2 sequences are SGHNT and YYREEE (reference sequence). There are 17 residues in the CDR3. V dropped 0 bases and J dropped 2; count of bases not matched to a gene: 7. The CDR3: CASSLDPAGVPYNEQFF. CDR3 nucleotide sequence: TGTGCCAGCAGCTTGGACCCAGCGGGAGTCCCCTACAATGAGCAGTTCTTC.

The chain links TRBV5-1 to TRBJ2-7, with D perhaps assigned TRBD1 or TRBD2 (7 bases each). V was cut by 4 bases and J by 4 bases, with 18 bases left in between. Per the germline V gene, CDR1 is SGHRS and CDR2 is YFSETQ. This CDR3 region has 15 residues. CDR3 sequence reads: CASSRQGGSLYEQYF. CDR3 nucleotide sequence: TGCGCCAGCAGCCGCCAGGGGGGGAGTTTATACGAGCAGTACTTC.

This chain links TRBV27 with TRBJ2-6, with TRBD1 matching 8 bases. Trimming took 8 bases from V and 0 from J; bases not matched to a gene: 12. Germline CDR1 reads MNHEY; CDR2 reads SMNVEV (reference sequence). This CDR3 contains 18 residues. As DNA, the CDR3 is TGTGCCAGCGCGTCCTACCGGGACAGGCCCTCTGGGGCCAACGTCCTGACTTTC. Protein: CASASYRDRPSGANVLTF.

This clone appeared once. The chain employs TRBV7-8 and TRBJ1-2; D is ambiguous. The CDR3 contains 13 residues. Trimming removed 4 bases at V and 8 bases at J, with 14 bases between. Germline CDR1 and CDR2: SGHVS and FQNEAQ. The CDR3, as DNA: TGTGCCAGCAGCTCAACGGGCCTTGGCGGCTACACCTTC. It specifies CASSSTGLGGYTF.

The chain carries TRBV7-9 and TRBJ2-3; 7 nucleotides agree with TRBD2. V lost 6 bases to trimming and J lost 6 bases; unmatched junction nucleotides: 6. This CDR3 has 13 residues. The germline CDR1 and CDR2 sequences are SEHNR and FQNEAQ (reference sequence). The CDR3 DNA is TGTGCCAGCAGTCAAGCGGGATCCGATACGCAGTATTTT. This encodes CASSQAGSDTQYF.

The chain recombines TRBV14 with TRBJ1-2; a possible D gene is TRBD1 (6 bases). Germline V gene data show CDR1 as SGHDN and CDR2 as FVKESK. V was pared by 3 bases and J by 4 bases, with 12 bases between. There are 14 residues in the CDR3. The CDR3 reads CASSQYRAGYGYTF. In DNA form, the CDR3 reads TGTGCCAGCAGCCAGTACAGGGCCGGCTATGGCTACACCTTC. Complete variable domain (other parts from reference TRBV14 and TRBJ1-2): EAGVTQFPSHSVIEKGQTVTLRCDPISGHDNLYWYRRVMGKEIKFLLHFVKESKQDESGMPNNRFLAERTGGTYSTLKVQPAELEDSGVYFCASSQYRAGYGYTFGSGTRLTVV.

This clone appeared a single time. The chain combines TRBV5-1 with TRBJ2-2; 11 nucleotides match TRBD2. Trimming removed 4 bases from V and 8 bases from J; junction bases left unmatched: 7. Germline V gene sequence: CDR1 SGHRS, CDR2 YFSETQ. The CDR3 totals 15 residues. The CDR3 loop is CASSTTSGTGGELFF. The CDR3 nucleotides are TGCGCCAGCAGCACGACTAGCGGGACGGGAGGGGAGCTGTTTTTT.

The chain combines TRBV18 with TRBJ1-3; D may be TRBD1 (6 bases). Germline CDR1 reads KGHSH; CDR2 reads LQKENI. V was trimmed by 6 bases and J by 7 bases, leaving 16 bases between them. The CDR3 has 14 amino acids. The CDR3 is CASSSSGQTNTIYF. For the CDR3, the DNA is TGTGCCAGCTCTTCGTCCGGACAGACGAACACCATATATTTT.

This clone was seen more than once but under ten times. The chain is built from TRBV6-1 and TRBJ2-2, with 7 bases that match TRBD1. V shed 4 bases and J 4 bases; nucleotides not matched to a gene: 6. Germline CDR1 is MNHNS and CDR2 is SASEGT. This CDR3 comprises 15 residues. CDR3 region: CASSAGTDSTGELFF. DNA of the CDR3: TGTGCCAGCAGTGCCGGGACAGATTCCACCGGGGAGCTGTTTTTT.

The chain combines TRBV6-1 with TRBJ1-1; D is perhaps TRBD1 (6 bases). Between the trimmed V and J ends, which lost 3 bases and 4 bases, there was a span of 27 bases. This CDR3 has 19 amino acids. Germline V gene sequence: CDR1 MNHNS, CDR2 SASEGT. CDR3 protein: CASSDAWYPGAGFRTEAFF. Here the CDR3 DNA reads TGTGCCAGCAGTGACGCCTGGTATCCGGGGGCAGGGTTTCGCACTGAAGCTTTCTTT.